This TCR beta chain was sequenced in a study of T cells after yellow fever vaccination. Across the whole study: Any fraction with a low cell number was prepared using SMART-Seq v4 Ultra Low Input. Study outcomes and limitations: Post-booster repertoires again held most primary-vaccination clones (about 96% CD4, just under 90% CD8). Peaking faster, on day 5 versus 15, the secondary response was nonetheless weaker.

Between the trimmed V and J ends, which lost 4 bases and 0 bases, there was a span of 10 bases. The CDR3 spans 14 residues. This clonotype has at least ten counts. Its specificity is unknown. It was through 5'RACE template switching that TCR cDNA was made, with a universal primer site and UMIs added. A single record per CDR3 protein comes from TCRdb applying MiXCR to the 5' RACE reads. The data hold tens of thousands of distinct CDR3 sequences, with roughly 7.7% observed a single time. The origin of this receptor is a man aged 30-40 years who received the YFV17D yellow fever vaccine. The sample here was CD8+ T cells sorted from PBMCs, taken on the day of the yellow fever booster vaccination. The V and J genes are TRBV12-3 or TRBV12-4 and TRBJ2-7, with TRBD2 as a possible D gene (7 bases). CDR3 sequence reads: CASSWEGGSYEQYF. The DNA of the CDR3 is TGTGCCAGCAGTTGGGAGGGGGGCTCCTACGAGCAGTACTTC.